The clone carrying this T cell receptor beta chain was recorded a few times. Antigen specificity is unknown. Additional DNA sequences in this sample encode the identical CDR3. At baseline, cycle 4 day 1, and cycle 7 day 1, blood was sampled. The assay was immunoSEQ multiplex PCR, and TCRdb's table has in-frame clones only and misses some. Among roughly 74,000 clones listed, 85% to 90% were seen once. V lost 0 bases to trimming and J lost 5 bases; unmatched junction nucleotides: 6. CDR3 length equals 15 residues. Germline V lookup: CDR1 SGHRS, CDR2 YFSETQ. These data belong to a study of OX40 agonist ivuxolimab in advanced cancers. Study context: Patients undergoing dose escalation presented with hepatocellular carcinoma, melanoma, renal cell or head and neck cancer. Overall study results and limits: The work left the antigen specificity of expanded peripheral T cells undetermined.

This specimen was CD4+ or CD8+ T cells sorted from blood, taken in a trial of the OX40 agonist ivuxolimab. The chain carries TRBV5-1 and TRBJ2-5; 8 nucleotides match TRBD2. This receptor was taken from an adult with an advanced solid tumor such as melanoma, head and neck, liver or kidney cancer. The CDR3 DNA reads as TGCGCCAGCAGCTTGGCCCCGACTAGCGAGGAGACCCAGTACTTC. It translates to CASSLAPTSEETQYF.